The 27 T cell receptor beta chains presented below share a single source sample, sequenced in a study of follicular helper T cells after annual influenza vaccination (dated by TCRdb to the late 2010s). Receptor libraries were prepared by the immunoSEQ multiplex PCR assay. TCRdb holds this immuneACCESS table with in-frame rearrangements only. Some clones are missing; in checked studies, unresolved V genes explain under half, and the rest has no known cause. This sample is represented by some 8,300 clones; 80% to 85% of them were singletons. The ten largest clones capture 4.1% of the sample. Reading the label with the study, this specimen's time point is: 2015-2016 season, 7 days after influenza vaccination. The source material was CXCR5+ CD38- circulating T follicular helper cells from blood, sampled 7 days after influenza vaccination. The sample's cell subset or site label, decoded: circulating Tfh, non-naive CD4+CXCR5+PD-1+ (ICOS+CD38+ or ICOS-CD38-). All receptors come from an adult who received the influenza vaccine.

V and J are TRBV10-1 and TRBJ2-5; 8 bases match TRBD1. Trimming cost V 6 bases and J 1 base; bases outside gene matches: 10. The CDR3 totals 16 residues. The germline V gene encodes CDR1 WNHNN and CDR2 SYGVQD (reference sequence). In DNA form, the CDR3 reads TGCGCCAGCAGCGGTCCCGGGACAGGAATCCAAGAGACCCAGTACTTC. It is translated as CASSGPGTGIQETQYF.

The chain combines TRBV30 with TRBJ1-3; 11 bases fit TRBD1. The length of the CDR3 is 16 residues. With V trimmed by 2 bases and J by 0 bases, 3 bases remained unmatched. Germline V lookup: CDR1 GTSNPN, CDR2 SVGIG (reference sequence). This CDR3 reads CAWSSGTGGSGNTIYF. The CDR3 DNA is TGTGCCTGGAGTTCCGGGACAGGGGGCTCTGGAAACACCATATATTTT.

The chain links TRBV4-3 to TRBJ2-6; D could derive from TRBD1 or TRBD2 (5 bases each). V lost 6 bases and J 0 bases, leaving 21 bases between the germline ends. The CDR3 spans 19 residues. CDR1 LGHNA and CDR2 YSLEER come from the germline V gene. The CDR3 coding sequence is TGCGCCAGCAGTCCTGAGATGGTGGGGGAAAGCTCTGGGGCCAACGTCCTGACTTTC. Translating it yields CASSPEMVGESSGANVLTF.

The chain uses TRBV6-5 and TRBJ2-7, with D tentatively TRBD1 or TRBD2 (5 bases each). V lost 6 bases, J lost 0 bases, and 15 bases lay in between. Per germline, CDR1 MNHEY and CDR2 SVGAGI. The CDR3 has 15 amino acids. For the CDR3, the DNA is TGTGCCAGCAGCCCCGGGACGGCTTTCTCCTACGAGCAGTACTTC. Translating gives CASSPGTAFSYEQYF.

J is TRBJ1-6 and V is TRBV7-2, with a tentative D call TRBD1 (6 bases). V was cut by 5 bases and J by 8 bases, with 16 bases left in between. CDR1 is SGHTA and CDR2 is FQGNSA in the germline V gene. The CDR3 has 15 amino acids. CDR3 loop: CASSTGPGAYSPLHF. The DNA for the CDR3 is TGTGCCAGCAGCACGGGACCGGGGGCCTATTCACCCCTCCACTTT.

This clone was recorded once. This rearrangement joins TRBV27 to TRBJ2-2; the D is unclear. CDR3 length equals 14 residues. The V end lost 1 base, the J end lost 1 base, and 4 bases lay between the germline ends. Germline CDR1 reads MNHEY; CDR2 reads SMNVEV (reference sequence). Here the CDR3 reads CASSLYRNTGELFF. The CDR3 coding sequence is TGTGCCAGCAGTTTATATCGGAACACCGGGGAGCTGTTTTTT.

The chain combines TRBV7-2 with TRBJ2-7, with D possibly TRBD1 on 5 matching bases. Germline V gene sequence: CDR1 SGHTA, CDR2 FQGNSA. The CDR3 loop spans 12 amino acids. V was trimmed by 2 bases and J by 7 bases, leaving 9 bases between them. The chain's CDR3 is CASSLPGWEQYF. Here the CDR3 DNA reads TGTGCCAGCAGCTTACCAGGGTGGGAGCAGTACTTC. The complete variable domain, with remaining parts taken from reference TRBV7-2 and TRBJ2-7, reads GAGVSQSPSNKVTEKGKDVELRCDPISGHTALYWYRQSLGQGLEFLIYFQGNSAPDKSGLPSDRFSAERTGGSVSTLTIQRTQQEDSAVYLCASSLPGWEQYFGPGTRLTVT.

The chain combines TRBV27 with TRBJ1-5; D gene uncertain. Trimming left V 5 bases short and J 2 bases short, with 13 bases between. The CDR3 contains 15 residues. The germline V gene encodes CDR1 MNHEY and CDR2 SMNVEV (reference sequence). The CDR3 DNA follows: TGTGCCAGCAGTGCGACCCGCACTCGCAATCAGCCCCAGCATTTT. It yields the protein CASSATRTRNQPQHF.

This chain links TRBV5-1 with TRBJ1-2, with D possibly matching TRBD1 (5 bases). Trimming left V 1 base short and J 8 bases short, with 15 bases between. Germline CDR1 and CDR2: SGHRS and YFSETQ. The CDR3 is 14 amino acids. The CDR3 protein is CASSLIAQGGGYTF. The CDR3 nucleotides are TGCGCCAGCAGCTTGATTGCTCAGGGAGGAGGCTACACCTTC.

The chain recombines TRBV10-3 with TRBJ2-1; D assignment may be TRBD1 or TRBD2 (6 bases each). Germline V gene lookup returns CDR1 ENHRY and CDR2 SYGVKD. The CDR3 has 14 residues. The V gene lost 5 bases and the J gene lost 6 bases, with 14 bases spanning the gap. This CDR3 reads CAISFGGQGNEQFF. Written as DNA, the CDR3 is TGTGCCATCAGTTTCGGGGGCCAGGGCAATGAGCAGTTCTTC.

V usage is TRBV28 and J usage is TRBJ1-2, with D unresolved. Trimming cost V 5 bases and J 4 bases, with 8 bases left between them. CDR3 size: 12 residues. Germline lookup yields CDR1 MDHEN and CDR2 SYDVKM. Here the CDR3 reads CASSRDIYGYTF. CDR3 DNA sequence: TGTGCCAGCAGTAGGGATATCTATGGCTACACCTTC.

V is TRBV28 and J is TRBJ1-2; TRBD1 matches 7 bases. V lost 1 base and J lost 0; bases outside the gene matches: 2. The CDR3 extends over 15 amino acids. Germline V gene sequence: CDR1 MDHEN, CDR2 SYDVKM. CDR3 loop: CASSLLGGPNYGYTF. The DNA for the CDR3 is TGTGCCAGCAGTTTATTAGGGGGCCCTAACTATGGCTACACCTTC.

CDR3 sequence reads: CASATGESYEQYF. As DNA, the CDR3 is TGTGCCAGCGCGACAGGGGAGTCCTACGAGCAGTACTTC. The chain employs TRBV18 and TRBJ2-7; 8 nucleotides agree with TRBD1. The germline gives CDR1 KGHSH, CDR2 LQKENI. V was clipped by 8 bases and J by 1 base; unmatched bases: 4. The CDR3 is made up of 13 amino acids.

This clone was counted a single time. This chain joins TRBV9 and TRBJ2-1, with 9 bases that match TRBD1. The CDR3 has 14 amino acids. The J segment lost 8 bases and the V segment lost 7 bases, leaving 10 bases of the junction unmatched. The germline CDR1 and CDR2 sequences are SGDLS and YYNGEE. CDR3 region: CASGLGQGFDEQFF. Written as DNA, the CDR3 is TGTGCCAGCGGGTTAGGACAGGGGTTCGATGAGCAGTTCTTC.

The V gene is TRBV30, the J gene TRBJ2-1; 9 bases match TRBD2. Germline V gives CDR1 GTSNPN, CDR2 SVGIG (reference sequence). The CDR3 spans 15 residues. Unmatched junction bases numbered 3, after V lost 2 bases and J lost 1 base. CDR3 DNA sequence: TGTGCCTGGAGTAGAGCGGGGGGTTCCTACAATGAGCAGTTCTTC. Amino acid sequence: CAWSRAGGSYNEQFF.

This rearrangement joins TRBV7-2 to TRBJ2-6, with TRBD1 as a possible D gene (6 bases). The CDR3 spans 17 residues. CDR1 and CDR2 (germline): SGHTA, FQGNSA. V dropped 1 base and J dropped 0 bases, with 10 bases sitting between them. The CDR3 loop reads CASSLGGGPSGANVLTF. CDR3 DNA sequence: TGTGCCAGCAGCTTAGGAGGGGGTCCCTCTGGGGCCAACGTCCTGACTTTC.

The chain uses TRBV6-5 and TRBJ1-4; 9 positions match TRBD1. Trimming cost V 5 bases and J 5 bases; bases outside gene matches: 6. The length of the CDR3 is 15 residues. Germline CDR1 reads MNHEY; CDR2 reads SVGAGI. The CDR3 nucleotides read TGTGCCAGCAGTCCGACAGGGGGTAGGAATGAAAAACTGTTTTTT. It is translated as CASSPTGGRNEKLFF.

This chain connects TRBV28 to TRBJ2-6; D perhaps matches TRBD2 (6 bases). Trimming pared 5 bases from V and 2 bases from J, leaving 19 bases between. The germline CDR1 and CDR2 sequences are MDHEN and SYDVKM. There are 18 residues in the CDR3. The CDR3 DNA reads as TGTGCCAGCAGTGCTTGGGGGGATGAGGGAACTGGGGCCAACGTCCTGACTTTC. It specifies CASSAWGDEGTGANVLTF.

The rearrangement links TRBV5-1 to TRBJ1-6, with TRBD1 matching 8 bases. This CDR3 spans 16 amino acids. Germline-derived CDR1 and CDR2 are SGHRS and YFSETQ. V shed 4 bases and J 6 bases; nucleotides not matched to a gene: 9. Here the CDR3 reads CASSAGQGLINSPLHF. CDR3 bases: TGCGCCAGCAGCGCCGGACAGGGCCTCATTAATTCACCCCTCCACTTT. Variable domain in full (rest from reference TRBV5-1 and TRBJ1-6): KAGVTQTPRYLIKTRGQQVTLSCSPISGHRSVSWYQQTPGQGLQFLFEYFSETQRNKGNFPGRFSGRQFSNSRSEMNVSTLELGDSALYLCASSAGQGLINSPLHFGNGTRLTVT.

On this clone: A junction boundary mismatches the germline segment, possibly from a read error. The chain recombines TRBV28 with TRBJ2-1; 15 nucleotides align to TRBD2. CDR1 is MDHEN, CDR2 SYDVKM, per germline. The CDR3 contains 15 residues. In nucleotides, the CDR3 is TGTGCCAGCAGTCCCTCGGGGACTAGCGGGGGGCGGGTGGTCTTC. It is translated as CASSPSGTSGGRVVF. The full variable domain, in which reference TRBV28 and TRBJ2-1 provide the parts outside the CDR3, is DVKVTQSSRYLVKRTGEKVFLECVQDMDHENMFWYRQDPGLGLRLIYFSYDVKMKEKGDIPEGYSVSREKKERFSLILESASTNQTSMYLCASSPSGTSGGRVVFGPGTRLTVL.

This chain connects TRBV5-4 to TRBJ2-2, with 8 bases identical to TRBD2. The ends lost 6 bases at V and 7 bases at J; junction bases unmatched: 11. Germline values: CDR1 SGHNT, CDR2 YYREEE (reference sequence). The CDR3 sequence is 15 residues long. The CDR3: CASTRRGGRDGELFF. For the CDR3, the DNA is TGTGCCAGCACCCGTCGGGGGGGGCGTGACGGGGAGCTGTTTTTT.

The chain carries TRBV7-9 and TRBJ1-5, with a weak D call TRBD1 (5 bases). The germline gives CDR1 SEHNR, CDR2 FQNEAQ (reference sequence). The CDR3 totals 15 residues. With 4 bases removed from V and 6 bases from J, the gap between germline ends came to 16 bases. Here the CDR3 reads CASSSTGEFGQPQHF. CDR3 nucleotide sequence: TGTGCCAGCAGCTCCACGGGGGAGTTTGGTCAGCCCCAGCATTTT. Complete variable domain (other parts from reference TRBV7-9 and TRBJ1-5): DTGVSQNPRHKITKRGQNVTFRCDPISEHNRLYWYRQTLGQGPEFLTYFQNEAQLEKSRLLSDRFSAERPKGSFSTLEIQRTEQGDSAMYLCASSSTGEFGQPQHFGDGTRLSIL.

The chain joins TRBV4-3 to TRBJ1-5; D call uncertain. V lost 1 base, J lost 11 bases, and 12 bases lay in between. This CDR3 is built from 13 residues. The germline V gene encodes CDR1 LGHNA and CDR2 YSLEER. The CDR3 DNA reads TGCGCCAGCAGCCAAGGTTCGCGTACGGCCCAGCATTTT. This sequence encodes CASSQGSRTAQHF.

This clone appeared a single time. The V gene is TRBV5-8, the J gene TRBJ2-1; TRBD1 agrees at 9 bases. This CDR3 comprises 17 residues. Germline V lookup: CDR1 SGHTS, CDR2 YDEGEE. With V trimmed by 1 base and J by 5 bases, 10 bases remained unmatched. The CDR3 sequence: CASSLMLGTGQHNEQFF. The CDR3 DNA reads TGTGCCAGCAGCTTGATGCTAGGGACAGGGCAACACAATGAGCAGTTCTTC.

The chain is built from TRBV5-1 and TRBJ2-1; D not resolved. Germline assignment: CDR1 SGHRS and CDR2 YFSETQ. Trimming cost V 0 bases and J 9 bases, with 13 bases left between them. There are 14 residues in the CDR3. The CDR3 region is CASSLEAHLGEQFF. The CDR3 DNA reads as TGCGCCAGCAGCTTGGAGGCCCACTTGGGTGAGCAGTTCTTC.

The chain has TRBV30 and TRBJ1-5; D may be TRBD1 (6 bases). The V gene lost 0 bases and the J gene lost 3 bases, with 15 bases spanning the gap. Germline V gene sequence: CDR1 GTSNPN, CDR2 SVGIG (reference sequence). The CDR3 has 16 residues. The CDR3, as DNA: TGTGCCTGGAGTGTCAGGGGCAATCACCCCAATCAGCCCCAGCATTTT. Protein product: CAWSVRGNHPNQPQHF.

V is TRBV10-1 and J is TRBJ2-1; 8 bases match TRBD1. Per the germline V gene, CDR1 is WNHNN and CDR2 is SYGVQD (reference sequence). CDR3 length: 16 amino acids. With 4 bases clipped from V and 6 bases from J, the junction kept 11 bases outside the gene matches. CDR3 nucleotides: TGCGCCAGCAGTGGCGGACAGGGTAGGGGAGGCAATGAGCAGTTCTTC. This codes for CASSGGQGRGGNEQFF.